The present entry profiles one T cell receptor (beta chain) with its context. The sample originates from a study of cytomegalovirus exposure and HLA in healthy donors. In the PCR, 60 Vbeta and 13 Jbeta primers were used. Here immunoSEQ multiplex PCR was the method, and the copy in TCRdb shows in-frame clones only, minus some. This table has more than 150,000 clones, roughly 84% appearing once. The CDR3 runs to 13 residues. Deletions cut 5 bases from V and 5 bases from J, with 13 bases between. Germline values: CDR1 SGHAT, CDR2 FQNNGV. The receptor's source is a girl aged 2 to 10 in good health and CMV-seropositive. The chain couples TRBV11-2 to TRBJ2-7; weak D call: TRBD2 (5 bases). The sample was PBMCs. The CDR3 here is CASSPEEYDEQYF. CDR3 sequence (DNA): TGTGCCAGCAGCCCGGAGGAATACGACGAGCAGTACTTC. Combining the CDR3 with reference TRBV11-2 and TRBJ2-7 gives the whole variable domain EAGVAQSPRYKIIEKRQSVAFWCNPISGHATLYWYQQILGQGPKLLIQFQNNGVVDDSQLPKDRFSAERLKGVDSTLKIQPAKLEDSAVYLCASSPEEYDEQYFGPGTRLTVT.